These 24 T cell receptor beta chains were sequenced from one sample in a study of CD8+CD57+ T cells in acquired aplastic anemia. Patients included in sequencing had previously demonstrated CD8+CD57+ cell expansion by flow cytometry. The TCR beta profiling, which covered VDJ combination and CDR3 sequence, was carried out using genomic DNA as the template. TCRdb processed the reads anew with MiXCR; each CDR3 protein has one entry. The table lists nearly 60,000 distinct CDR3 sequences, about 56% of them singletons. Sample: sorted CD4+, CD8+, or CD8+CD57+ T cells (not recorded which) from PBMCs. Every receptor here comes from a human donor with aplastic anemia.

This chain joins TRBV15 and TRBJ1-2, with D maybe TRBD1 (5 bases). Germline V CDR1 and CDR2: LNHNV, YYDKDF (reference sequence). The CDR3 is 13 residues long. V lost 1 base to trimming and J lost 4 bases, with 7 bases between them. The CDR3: CATSRGGSYGYTF. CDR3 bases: TGTGCCACCAGCAGAGGGGGGAGCTATGGCTACACCTTC. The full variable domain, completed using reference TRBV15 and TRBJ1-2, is DAMVIQNPRYQVTQFGKPVTLSCSQTLNHNVMYWYQQKSSQAPKLLFHYYDKDFNNEADTPDNFQSRRPNTSFCFLDIRSPGLGDTAMYLCATSRGGSYGYTFGSGTRLTVV.

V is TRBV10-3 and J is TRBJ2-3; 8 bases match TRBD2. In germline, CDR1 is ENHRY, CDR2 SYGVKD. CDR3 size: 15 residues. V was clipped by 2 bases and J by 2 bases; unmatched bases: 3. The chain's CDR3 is CAISETGLATDTQYF. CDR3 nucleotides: TGTGCCATCAGTGAGACCGGACTAGCCACAGATACGCAGTATTTT.

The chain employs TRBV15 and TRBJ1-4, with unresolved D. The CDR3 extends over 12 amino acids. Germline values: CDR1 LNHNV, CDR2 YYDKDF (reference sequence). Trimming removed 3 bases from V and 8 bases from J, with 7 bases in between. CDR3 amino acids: CATSRDWEKLFF. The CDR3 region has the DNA TGTGCCACCAGCAGGGATTGGGAAAAACTGTTTTTT.

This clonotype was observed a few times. Here the CDR3 reads CASSLPSVQTSGEADTQYF. CDR3 bases: TGTGCCAGCAGCCTACCCTCGGTTCAAACTAGCGGGGAGGCAGATACGCAGTATTTT. The chain couples TRBV11-1 to TRBJ2-3; TRBD2 matches 10 bases. Germline lookup yields CDR1 SGHAT and CDR2 FQDESV (reference sequence). CDR3 length: 19 residues. Trimming at V came to 5 bases and at J to 4 bases, leaving 18 bases not matched to a gene.

The chain's CDR3 is CASAAEKSEQYF. CDR3 nucleotide sequence: TGTGCCAGCGCAGCAGAAAAGAGCGAGCAGTACTTC. This chain connects TRBV5-6 to TRBJ2-7; D gene uncertain. The V end lost 7 bases, the J end lost 6 bases, and 14 bases lay between the germline ends. This CDR3 has 12 residues. Germline V gene sequence: CDR1 SGHDT, CDR2 YYEEEE.

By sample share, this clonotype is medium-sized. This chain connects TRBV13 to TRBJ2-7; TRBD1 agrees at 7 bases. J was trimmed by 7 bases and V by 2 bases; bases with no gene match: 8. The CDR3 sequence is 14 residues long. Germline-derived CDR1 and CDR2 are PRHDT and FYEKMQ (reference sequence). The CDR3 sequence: CASSLKDRPEEQYF. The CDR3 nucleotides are TGTGCCAGCAGCTTAAAGGACAGGCCGGAGGAGCAGTACTTC. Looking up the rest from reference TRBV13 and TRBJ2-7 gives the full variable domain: AAGVIQSPRHLIKEKRETATLKCYPIPRHDTVYWYQQGPGQDPQFLISFYEKMQSDKGSIPDRFSAQQFSDYHSELNMSSLELGDSALYFCASSLKDRPEEQYFGPGTRLTVT.

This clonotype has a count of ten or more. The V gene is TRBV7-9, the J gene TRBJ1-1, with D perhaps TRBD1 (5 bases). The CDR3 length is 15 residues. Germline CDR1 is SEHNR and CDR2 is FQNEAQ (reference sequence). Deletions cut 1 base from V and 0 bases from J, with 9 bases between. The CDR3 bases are TGTGCCAGCAGCTTAGTGGAGGGGATGAACACTGAAGCTTTCTTT. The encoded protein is CASSLVEGMNTEAFF.

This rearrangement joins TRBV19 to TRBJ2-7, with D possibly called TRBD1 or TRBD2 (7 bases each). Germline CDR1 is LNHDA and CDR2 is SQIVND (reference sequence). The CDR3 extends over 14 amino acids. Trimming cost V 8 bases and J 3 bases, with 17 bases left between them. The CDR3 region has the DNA TGTGCCAGTCGGCGGGCAGGGGGGGACTACGAGCAGTACTTC. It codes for CASRRAGGDYEQYF.

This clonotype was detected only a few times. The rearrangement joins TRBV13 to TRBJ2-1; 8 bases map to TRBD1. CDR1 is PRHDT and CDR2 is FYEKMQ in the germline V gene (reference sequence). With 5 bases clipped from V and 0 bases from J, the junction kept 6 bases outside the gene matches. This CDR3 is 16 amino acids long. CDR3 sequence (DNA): TGTGCCAGCAGCCGGGGACAGGTGAGCTCCTACAATGAGCAGTTCTTC. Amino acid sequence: CASSRGQVSSYNEQFF.

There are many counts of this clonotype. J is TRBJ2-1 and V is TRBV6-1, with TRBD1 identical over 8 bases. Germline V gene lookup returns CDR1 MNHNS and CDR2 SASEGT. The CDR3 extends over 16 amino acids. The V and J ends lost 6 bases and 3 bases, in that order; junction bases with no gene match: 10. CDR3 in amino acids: CASRLTTGARYNEQFF. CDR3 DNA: TGTGCCAGCAGACTTACGACAGGGGCCCGCTACAATGAGCAGTTCTTC.

The CDR3 here is CASSVAKGGNSPLHF. The CDR3, as DNA: TGTGCCAGCAGCGTTGCTAAGGGGGGTAATTCACCCCTCCACTTT. This rearrangement joins TRBV2 to TRBJ1-6; a weak D match, TRBD1 (6 bases). V lost 6 bases and J lost 6, with 15 bases in between. There are 15 residues in the CDR3. Looked up from germline, CDR1 is SNHLY and CDR2 is FYNNEI.

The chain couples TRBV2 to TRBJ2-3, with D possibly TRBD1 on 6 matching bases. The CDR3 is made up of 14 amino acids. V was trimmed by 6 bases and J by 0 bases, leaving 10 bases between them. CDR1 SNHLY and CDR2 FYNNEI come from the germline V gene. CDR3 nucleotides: TGTGCCAGCAGCTTACAGGGTAGCACAGATACGCAGTATTTT. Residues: CASSLQGSTDTQYF. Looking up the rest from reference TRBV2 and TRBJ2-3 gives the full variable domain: EPEVTQTPSHQVTQMGQEVILRCVPISNHLYFYWYRQILGQKVEFLVSFYNNEISEKSEIFDDQFSVERPDGSNFTLKIRSTKLEDSAMYFCASSLQGSTDTQYFGPGTRLTVL.

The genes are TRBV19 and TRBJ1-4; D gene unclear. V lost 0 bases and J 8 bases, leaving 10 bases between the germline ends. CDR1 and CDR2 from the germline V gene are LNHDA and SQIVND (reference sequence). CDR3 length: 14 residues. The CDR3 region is CASSIEWTLEKLFF. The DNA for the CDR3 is TGTGCCAGTAGTATAGAGTGGACGTTGGAAAAACTGTTTTTT.

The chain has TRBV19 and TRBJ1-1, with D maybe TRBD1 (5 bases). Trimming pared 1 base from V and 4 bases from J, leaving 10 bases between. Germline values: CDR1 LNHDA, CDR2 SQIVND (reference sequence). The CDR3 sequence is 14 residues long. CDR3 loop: CASSIGQRGTEAFF. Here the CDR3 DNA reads TGTGCCAGTAGTATAGGACAGAGGGGCACTGAAGCTTTCTTT. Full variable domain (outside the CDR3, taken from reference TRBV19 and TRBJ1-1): DGGITQSPKYLFRKEGQNVTLSCEQNLNHDAMYWYRQDPGQGLRLIYYSQIVNDFQKGDIAEGYSVSREKKESFPLTVTSAQKNPTAFYLCASSIGQRGTEAFFGQGTRLTVV.

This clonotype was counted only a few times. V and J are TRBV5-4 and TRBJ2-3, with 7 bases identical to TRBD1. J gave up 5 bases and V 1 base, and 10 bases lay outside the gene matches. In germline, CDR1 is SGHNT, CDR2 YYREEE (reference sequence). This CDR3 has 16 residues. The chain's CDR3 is CASSLPGTVEGDTQYF. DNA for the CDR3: TGTGCCAGCAGCTTGCCAGGGACAGTAGAGGGAGATACGCAGTATTTT.

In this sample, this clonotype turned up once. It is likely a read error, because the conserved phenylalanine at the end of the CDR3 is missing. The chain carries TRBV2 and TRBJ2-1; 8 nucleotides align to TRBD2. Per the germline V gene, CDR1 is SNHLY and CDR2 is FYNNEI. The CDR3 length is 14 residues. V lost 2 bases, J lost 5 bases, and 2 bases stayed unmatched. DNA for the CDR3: TGTGCCAGCAGTGAACAGCGGGGGAACAATGAGCAGTTCCTC. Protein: CASSEQRGNNEQFL.

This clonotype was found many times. The CDR3 loop is CASSQTLTGGDSTEAFF. Here the CDR3 DNA reads TGTGCCAGCAGCCAAACTCTGACAGGGGGCGATTCCACTGAAGCTTTCTTT. V and J are TRBV4-2 and TRBJ1-1; TRBD1 agrees at 10 bases. Germline V lookup: CDR1 LGHNA, CDR2 YNFKEQ. CDR3 size: 17 residues. After removal of 2 bases from V and 4 bases from J, the junction contained 10 bases not matched to a gene.

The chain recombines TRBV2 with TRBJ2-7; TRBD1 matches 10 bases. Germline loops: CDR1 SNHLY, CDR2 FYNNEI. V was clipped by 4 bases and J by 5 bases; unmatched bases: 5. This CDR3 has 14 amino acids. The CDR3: CASSVGQGVDEQYF. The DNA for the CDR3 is TGTGCCAGCAGTGTAGGACAGGGGGTCGACGAGCAGTACTTC.

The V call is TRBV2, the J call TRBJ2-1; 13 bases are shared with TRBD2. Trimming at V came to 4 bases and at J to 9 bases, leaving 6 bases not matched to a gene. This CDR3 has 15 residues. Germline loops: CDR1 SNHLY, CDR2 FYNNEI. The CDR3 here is CASSVETSGGTEQFF. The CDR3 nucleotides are TGTGCCAGCAGTGTGGAGACTAGCGGGGGGACTGAGCAGTTCTTC.

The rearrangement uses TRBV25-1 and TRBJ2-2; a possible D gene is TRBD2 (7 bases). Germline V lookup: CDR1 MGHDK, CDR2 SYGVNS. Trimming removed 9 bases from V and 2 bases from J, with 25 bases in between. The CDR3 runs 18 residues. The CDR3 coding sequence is TGTGCCAGGCTAGTAGGGCCCTACAGGGAGGGTAACACCGGGGAGCTGTTTTTT. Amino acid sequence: CARLVGPYREGNTGELFF.

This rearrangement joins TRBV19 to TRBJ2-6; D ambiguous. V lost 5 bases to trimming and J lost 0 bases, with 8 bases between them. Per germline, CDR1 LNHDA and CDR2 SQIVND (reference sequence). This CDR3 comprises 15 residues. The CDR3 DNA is TGTGCCAGTAGTCGGACGTTCTCTGGGGCCAACGTCCTGACTTTC. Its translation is CASSRTFSGANVLTF.

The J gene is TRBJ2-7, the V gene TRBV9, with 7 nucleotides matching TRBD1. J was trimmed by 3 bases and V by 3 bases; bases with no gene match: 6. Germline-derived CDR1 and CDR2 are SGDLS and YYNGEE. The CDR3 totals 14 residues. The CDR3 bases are TGTGCCAGCAGCGGCGGCCGACAGGGCTACGAGCAGTACTTC. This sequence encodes CASSGGRQGYEQYF.

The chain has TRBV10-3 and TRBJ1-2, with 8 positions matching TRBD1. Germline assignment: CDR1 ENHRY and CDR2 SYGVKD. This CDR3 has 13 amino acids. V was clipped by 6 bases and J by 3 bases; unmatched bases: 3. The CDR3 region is CAISKQGDYGYTF. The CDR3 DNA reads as TGTGCCATCAGCAAACAGGGGGACTATGGCTACACCTTC.

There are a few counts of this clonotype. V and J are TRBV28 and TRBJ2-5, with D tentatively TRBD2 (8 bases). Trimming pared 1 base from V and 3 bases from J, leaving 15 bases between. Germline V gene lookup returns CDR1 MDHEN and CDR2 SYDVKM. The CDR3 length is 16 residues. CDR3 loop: CASSLFGRGREETQYF. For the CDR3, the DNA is TGTGCCAGCAGTTTATTCGGGAGGGGGCGGGAAGAGACCCAGTACTTC.